This T cell receptor (beta chain) stems from a study of T-cell memory formation after mild COVID-19. TCRdb re-called the 5' RACE reads with MiXCR, one entry per CDR3 protein. The sample holds approximately 250,000 distinct CDR3 sequences; around 16% are singletons and the top ten take roughly 20%. The length of the CDR3 is 16 residues. V was pared by 5 bases and J by 4 bases, with 19 bases between. Germline-derived CDR1 and CDR2 are MNHEY and SVGAGI. V is TRBV6-5 and J is TRBJ2-3; D remains unclear. Sequenced: PBMCs or a T cell subset sorted from them (not recorded which). This sequence was found in a young man who had mild COVID-19 (a few samples of this study predate the infection). Cell type and time point are not known. The CDR3 sequence is CASSPTLGIFADTQYF. DNA for the CDR3: TGTGCCAGCAGTCCTACCCTTGGAATATTCGCAGATACGCAGTATTTT.